Listed below are T cell receptor beta chains from one sample, sequenced in a study of cytomegalovirus exposure and HLA in healthy donors. Generated by immunoSEQ multiplex PCR, the TCRdb table keeps only in-frame clones and is missing some. The table lists 100,000 to 150,000 clones. The sequenced material came from PBMCs. Receptors originate from a man between 18 and 35 years old in good health and CMV-seronegative. CDR3s leave out the opening cysteine and the closing phenylalanine or tryptophan. Each record gives: CDR3 protein, J gene, V gene.

CDR3aa: ASSIASDTYEQY
j_gene: TRBJ2-7
v_gene: TRBV19

CDR3aa: ASSYSRGRFHEQY
j_gene: NA
v_gene: TRBV6-5

CDR3aa: ASSRGAAGTEAF
j_gene: TRBJ1-1
v_gene: TRBV11-2

CDR3aa: ASSERTGAGYT
j_gene: TRBJ1-2
v_gene: TRBV28

CDR3aa: ASSDSGERVKTGRRIQETQY
j_gene: TRBJ2-5
v_gene: TRBV6-4

CDR3aa: ASSLGAYEQY
j_gene: TRBJ2-7
v_gene: TRBV28

CDR3aa: ASSSGGTGLWDTQY
j_gene: TRBJ2-3
v_gene: TRBV6-5

CDR3aa: ASSGPGQGSTIY
j_gene: TRBJ1-3
v_gene: TRBV25-1

CDR3aa: ASSPVETEETQY
j_gene: TRBJ2-5
v_gene: TRBV4-1

CDR3aa: SGYRDRTEAF
j_gene: TRBJ1-1
v_gene: TRBV29-1

CDR3aa: ASRSRGNYGYT
j_gene: TRBJ1-2
v_gene: TRBV19

CDR3aa: ASSFGGARDTQY
j_gene: TRBJ2-3
v_gene: TRBV5-6

CDR3aa: SVEGLAGGPLTYEQY
j_gene: TRBJ2-7
v_gene: TRBV29-1

CDR3aa: ASRIGGWRSEQY
j_gene: TRBJ2-7
v_gene: TRBV27

CDR3aa: ASNRAPENYGYT
j_gene: TRBJ1-2
v_gene: TRBV5-1

CDR3aa: ASSDFRRDKSYGYT
j_gene: TRBJ1-2
v_gene: TRBV19

CDR3aa: ASSQGGSGTYNEQF
j_gene: TRBJ2-1
v_gene: TRBV4-1

CDR3aa: ASSLGKGRGRVNEKLF
j_gene: TRBJ1-4
v_gene: TRBV7-2

CDR3aa: AWSGVQGKDSPLH
j_gene: TRBJ1-6
v_gene: TRBV30

CDR3aa: ASRFSGQPNYGYT
j_gene: TRBJ1-2
v_gene: TRBV5-1

CDR3aa: ASSFGLAGGYNEQF
j_gene: TRBJ2-1
v_gene: TRBV5-1

CDR3aa: ASSVGAGSNQPQH
j_gene: TRBJ1-5
v_gene: TRBV5-1

CDR3aa: ASSPERRWGYT
j_gene: TRBJ1-2
v_gene: TRBV18

CDR3aa: AIRTASDNEQF
j_gene: TRBJ2-1
v_gene: TRBV10-3